These 23 T cell receptor beta chains originate from one sample sequenced in a study of blood T cell repertoires in COVID-19. Only in-frame clones appear in the TCRdb table, and some are missing; sequencing was by immunoSEQ multiplex PCR. The sample holds 60,000 or so clones; approximately 83% are singletons and the top ten take roughly 10%. The sample consisted of peripheral blood. These receptors all come from a man aged 25 to 40 with COVID-19, enrolled during active disease.

The table lists this clone with a count of one. The chain uses TRBV7-9 and TRBJ2-7, with a possible D match to TRBD1 (5 bases). V lost 5 bases and J 2 bases, leaving 25 bases between the germline ends. CDR1 and CDR2 from the germline V gene are SEHNR and FQNEAQ (reference sequence). This CDR3 has 18 amino acids. Here the CDR3 DNA reads TGTGCCAGCAGCAGAACACCACCAACAGGTGCGATGACCTACGAGCAGTACTTC. Encoded protein: CASSRTPPTGAMTYEQYF.

The V gene is TRBV30, the J gene TRBJ1-1; D is possibly TRBD1 (6 bases). Looked up from germline, CDR1 is GTSNPN and CDR2 is SVGIG (reference sequence). Trimming shortened V by 0 bases and J by 4 bases, and 9 bases separated the two germline ends. The CDR3 length is 13 residues. The CDR3 protein is CAWSVQQGTEAFF. The CDR3 coding sequence is TGTGCCTGGAGTGTACAACAGGGCACTGAAGCTTTCTTT.

The V and J genes are TRBV4-2 and TRBJ2-3; 13 bases match TRBD2. Germline assignment: CDR1 LGHNA and CDR2 YNFKEQ. This CDR3 region has 16 residues. With V trimmed by 4 bases and J by 4 bases, 5 bases remained unmatched. CDR3 DNA: TGTGCCAGCAGCCCTTGGACTAGCGGGAGCGCAGATACGCAGTATTTT. This translates into CASSPWTSGSADTQYF.

This clone was counted a few times. The chain uses TRBV2 and TRBJ1-5; TRBD1 matches 8 bases. Trimming removed 7 bases from V and 2 bases from J; junction bases left unmatched: 4. The CDR3 totals 14 residues. Germline V lookup: CDR1 SNHLY, CDR2 FYNNEI. The CDR3 loop is CASKQQGGNQPQHF. The CDR3 coding sequence is TGTGCCAGCAAACAACAGGGGGGCAATCAGCCCCAGCATTTT.

The V call is TRBV5-4, the J call TRBJ2-3; 12 bases map to TRBD2. In germline, CDR1 is SGHNT, CDR2 YYREEE (reference sequence). Unmatched junction bases numbered 9, after V lost 10 bases and J lost 6 bases. The CDR3 runs to 14 residues. Here the CDR3 reads CAGRTSGKADTQYF. The DNA for the CDR3 is TGTGCCGGGCGGACTAGCGGGAAGGCGGATACGCAGTATTTT.

The rearrangement uses TRBV18 and TRBJ2-7; 9 nucleotides agree with TRBD1. Germline V gene sequence: CDR1 KGHSH, CDR2 LQKENI. Germline trimming cut 2 bases from V and 7 bases from J; bases unmatched to any gene: 9. The CDR3 consists of 15 residues. The chain's CDR3 is CASSPGQGRFGEQYF. CDR3 DNA: TGTGCCAGCTCACCAGGACAGGGGAGGTTCGGGGAGCAGTACTTC.

The chain joins TRBV10-3 to TRBJ2-7; 9 bases line up with TRBD2. Germline lookup yields CDR1 ENHRY and CDR2 SYGVKD. The CDR3 sequence is 13 residues long. CDR3 amino acids: CATQGTSIYEQYF. The CDR3 DNA reads as TGTGCAACCCAGGGGACTAGCATCTACGAGCAGTACTTC.

CDR3 nucleotide sequence: TGCACCAGGTGGGGCGACTCCTACGAGCAGTACTTC. This encodes CTRWGDSYEQYF. The rearrangement uses TRBV1 and TRBJ2-7; the table's D call TRBD1 went unverified against the DNA. TRBV1 represents a pseudogene. This CDR3 contains 12 residues.

This rearrangement joins TRBV28 to TRBJ1-1, with 10 bases lining up with TRBD1. The germline CDR1 and CDR2 sequences are MDHEN and SYDVKM. The CDR3 totals 14 residues. The V segment lost 4 bases and the J segment 8 bases; nucleotides outside the gene matches: 7. This CDR3 reads CASSSGQGNYEAFF. CDR3 in DNA: TGTGCCAGCAGTTCGGGACAGGGGAATTACGAAGCTTTCTTT. Looking up the rest from reference TRBV28 and TRBJ1-1 gives the full variable domain: DVKVTQSSRYLVKRTGEKVFLECVQDMDHENMFWYRQDPGLGLRLIYFSYDVKMKEKGDIPEGYSVSREKKERFSLILESASTNQTSMYLCASSSGQGNYEAFFGQGTRLTVV.

The rearrangement links TRBV6-5 to TRBJ1-1; D remains unclear. Germline assignment: CDR1 MNHEY and CDR2 SVGAGI. Trimming left V 2 bases short and J 1 base short, with 8 bases between. The CDR3 extends over 14 amino acids. CDR3 sequence (DNA): TGTGCCAGCAGTTACCGGTCAGGGAACACTGAAGCTTTCTTT. This translates into CASSYRSGNTEAFF.

The chain couples TRBV19 to TRBJ2-1, with TRBD2 identical over 9 bases. With 3 bases clipped from V and 7 bases from J, the junction kept 7 bases outside the gene matches. The CDR3 totals 15 residues. Germline CDR1 LNHDA, CDR2 SQIVND (reference sequence). The CDR3 region has the DNA TGTGCCAGTAGTATCCGGCGGGAGGGCCGTAATGAGCAGTTCTTC. Protein sequence: CASSIRREGRNEQFF.

The rearrangement links TRBV15 to TRBJ2-7; unclear D gene. Germline CDR1 LNHNV, CDR2 YYDKDF (reference sequence). The CDR3 spans 15 residues. V was pared by 1 base and J by 0 bases, with 10 bases between. Here the CDR3 DNA reads TGTGCCACCAGCAGAGGCGGAGTCTACTCCTACGAGCAGTACTTC. This gives the protein CATSRGGVYSYEQYF. The full variable domain, rest sourced from reference TRBV15 and TRBJ2-7, is DAMVIQNPRYQVTQFGKPVTLSCSQTLNHNVMYWYQQKSSQAPKLLFHYYDKDFNNEADTPDNFQSRRPNTSFCFLDIRSPGLGDTAMYLCATSRGGVYSYEQYFGPGTRLTVT.

This clone was seen a handful of times. J is TRBJ1-6 and V is TRBV10-2; tentatively, D is TRBD1 (6 bases). Germline V gene sequence: CDR1 WSHSY, CDR2 SAAADI. V dropped 3 bases and J dropped 7 bases, with 7 bases sitting between them. The CDR3 length is 13 residues. For the CDR3, the DNA is TGCGCCAGCAGTGACAGGGGCAATTCACCCCTCCACTTT. Translation: CASSDRGNSPLHF.

CDR3 in DNA: TGTGCCAGCAGTTGGACCAGGGCCTATGGCTACACCTTC. It encodes CASSWTRAYGYTF. V is TRBV6-2 or TRBV6-3 and J is TRBJ1-2, with D maybe TRBD1 (5 bases). This CDR3 contains 13 residues. V was shortened by 4 bases and J by 4 bases, with 10 bases between the two germline ends. Germline assignment: CDR1 MNHEY and CDR2 SVGEGT.

In this sample, this clone turned up once. The V gene is TRBV12-3 or TRBV12-4, the J gene TRBJ1-2, with D maybe TRBD1 (5 bases). V was cut by 4 bases and J by 3 bases, with 9 bases left in between. CDR3 length equals 13 residues. The CDR3 loop is CASSWDFYYGYTF. The CDR3 DNA reads TGTGCCAGCAGTTGGGACTTCTACTATGGCTACACCTTC.

V usage is TRBV19 and J usage is TRBJ2-7, with 8 bases identical to TRBD1. Germline V CDR1 and CDR2: LNHDA, SQIVND (reference sequence). J gave up 2 bases and V 4 bases, and 7 bases lay outside the gene matches. There are 15 residues in the CDR3. CDR3 in DNA: TGTGCCAGTAGTACCTCGGACAGGGAAACCTACGAGCAGTACTTC. Encoded protein: CASSTSDRETYEQYF.

V is TRBV2 and J is TRBJ1-4, with D hard to call. V was cut by 4 bases and J by 0 bases, with 12 bases left in between. The CDR3 covers 16 residues. Germline CDR1 is SNHLY and CDR2 is FYNNEI. CDR3 nucleotides: TGTGCCAGCAGTGTTAGGCCGACTGCAACTAATGAAAAACTGTTTTTT. It encodes CASSVRPTATNEKLFF.

This sequence joins TRBV18 and TRBJ2-3; 11 bases align to TRBD2. Germline assignment: CDR1 KGHSH and CDR2 LQKENI. CDR3 length: 16 amino acids. Unmatched junction bases numbered 3, after V lost 3 bases and J lost 1 base. The CDR3, as DNA: TGTGCCAGCTCACCTCTGGGACTAGCGGGCACAGATACGCAGTATTTT. Translated: CASSPLGLAGTDTQYF.

V is TRBV2 and J is TRBJ1-1; D gene ambiguous. This CDR3 has 14 residues. V lost 2 bases and J lost 1, with 8 bases in between. CDR1 SNHLY and CDR2 FYNNEI come from the germline V gene. The CDR3 DNA reads as TGTGCCAGCAGTGAAAGATCTAGGAACACTGAAGCTTTCTTT. Protein sequence: CASSERSRNTEAFF.

The chain uses TRBV18 and TRBJ2-5; no definite D call. CDR1 and CDR2 from the germline V gene are KGHSH and LQKENI. The CDR3 sequence is 16 residues long. The V end lost 3 bases, the J end lost 2 bases, and 16 bases lay between the germline ends. As DNA, the CDR3 is TGTGCCAGCTCACCCGCCGGGTTTAGCACTCAAGAGACCCAGTACTTC. This sequence encodes CASSPAGFSTQETQYF.

This clone has only one observation. This rearrangement joins TRBV28 to TRBJ1-2, with 7 bases matching TRBD1. This CDR3 comprises 13 residues. Per the germline V gene, CDR1 is MDHEN and CDR2 is SYDVKM. V dropped 7 bases and J dropped 4; count of bases not matched to a gene: 6. CDR3 sequence: CASMVGGGYGYTF. For the CDR3, the DNA is TGTGCCAGCATGGTAGGGGGCGGCTATGGCTACACCTTC.

The rearrangement links TRBV28 to TRBJ1-2, with 8 bases lining up with TRBD1. The germline CDR1 and CDR2 sequences are MDHEN and SYDVKM. The CDR3 length is 15 residues. Germline trimming cut 8 bases from V and 7 bases from J; bases unmatched to any gene: 15. For the CDR3, the DNA is TGTGCCAGCGGAACCTCAGGGGGCCGCCGGGGTGGCTACACCTTC. Protein sequence: CASGTSGGRRGGYTF.

This clone was detected once. The chain links TRBV6-6 to TRBJ2-3; D gene uncertain. CDR3 length: 14 amino acids. Trimming took 2 bases from V and 4 from J, leaving 10 bases between them. Germline CDR1 reads MNHNY; CDR2 reads SVGAGI (reference sequence). The CDR3 protein is CASSYEASPDTQYF. In nucleotides, the CDR3 is TGTGCCAGCAGTTACGAAGCCTCCCCAGATACGCAGTATTTT.